Listed here is a single T cell receptor (beta chain). Its specificity is not known. Terminally differentiated effector memory CD45RA+ cells were left out of the naive CD8 fraction, which was CD45RO-negative and positively selected for CCR7. This sample was included in a study of shared clonotypes between healthy human individuals. Looking at the study overall: A donor's plate count was three for CD4 naive and three for CD4 memory; CD8 naive had two and CD8 memory one. General study findings and limits: Clonotypes shared by all four sorted-subset donors had higher generation probabilities than non-shared clonotypes.

The method was immunoSEQ multiplex PCR; TCRdb's version includes in-frame clones alone and lacks a portion of them. The table shows around 560,000 clones, with around 96% occurring only once. This TCR was sampled from a woman between 25 and 40 years old in good health. Sequences were obtained from naive CD8+ T cells sorted from blood.

The CDR3 reads CASSPGQSTDTQYF. The CDR3 DNA sequence: TGTGCCAGCAGCCCCGGACAGAGCACAGATACGCAGTATTTT. The chain joins TRBV9 to TRBJ2-3; the D gene is possibly TRBD1 (6 bases). Trimming pared 4 bases from V and 0 bases from J, leaving 9 bases between. The germline gives CDR1 SGDLS, CDR2 YYNGEE. This CDR3 region has 14 residues. Looking up the rest from reference TRBV9 and TRBJ2-3 gives the full variable domain: DSGVTQTPKHLITATGQRVTLRCSPRSGDLSVYWYQQSLDQGLQFLIQYYNGEERAKGNILERFSAQQFPDLHSELNLSSLELGDSALYFCASSPGQSTDTQYFGPGTRLTVL.